The T cell receptor (beta chain) described here comes from a study of T cells after yellow fever vaccination. Study-level findings and limits: Detected again after the booster were most primary-vaccination clones, at 95% to 96% CD4 and around 91% CD8.

With V trimmed by 5 bases and J by 7 bases, 10 bases remained unmatched. The CDR3 loop spans 14 amino acids. The germline V gene has CDR1 SGHTA and CDR2 FQGTGA. This clonotype was seen repeatedly, ten times or more. Its antigen is not identified. TCRdb re-derived calls from the 5' RACE reads in MiXCR, one entry per CDR3 protein. The table shows about 230,000 distinct CDR3 sequences, with approximately 6.3% occurring only once. The chain links TRBV7-3 to TRBJ2-7, with 8 bases matching TRBD2. The sample was CD4+ T cells sorted from PBMCs, taken on the day of the yellow fever booster vaccination. This clonotype originated in a man aged 25-45 years who received the YFV17D yellow fever vaccine. The CDR3 nucleotides read TGTGCCAGCAGCCCCCAAGCCCTAGCGGGTGAGCAGTACTTC. Residues: CASSPQALAGEQYF.